The 14 T cell receptor beta chains given below trace back to one sample, sequenced in a study of T-cell memory formation after mild COVID-19. Each CDR3 protein is one row after TCRdb ran MiXCR on the 5' RACE reads. Of tens of thousands of distinct CDR3 sequences listed, approximately 15% are singletons. Sequencing was done on a sample of PBMCs or a T cell subset sorted from them (not recorded which). The source of these receptors is an adult woman who had mild COVID-19 (a few samples of this study predate the infection). Cell type and time point are not known.

In this sample, this clonotype turned up a few times. The chain uses TRBV10-3 and TRBJ2-3; TRBD1 might be the D (5 bases). Trimming shortened V by 4 bases and J by 1 base, and 15 bases separated the two germline ends. Germline CDR1 and CDR2: ENHRY and SYGVKD. The CDR3 covers 16 residues. DNA for the CDR3: TGTGCCATCAGTGGTGGGGCCGGCCCTGGCACAGATACGCAGTATTTT. Encoded protein: CAISGGAGPGTDTQYF.

In this sample, this clonotype turned up many times. V usage is TRBV5-4 and J usage is TRBJ1-1; D gene ambiguous. This CDR3 is built from 13 residues. With 5 bases removed from V and 5 bases from J, the gap between germline ends came to 13 bases. CDR1 and CDR2 (germline): SGHNT, YYREEE (reference sequence). The CDR3 is CASRGWQETEAFF. CDR3 coding DNA: TGTGCCAGCAGGGGGTGGCAGGAGACTGAAGCTTTCTTT.

This clonotype has only a few counts. The V and J genes are TRBV12-3 or TRBV12-4 and TRBJ1-2, with a tentative D call TRBD1 (6 bases). The CDR3 runs to 15 residues. The V end lost 5 bases, the J end lost 8 bases, and 21 bases lay between the germline ends. DNA of the CDR3: TGTGCCAGCAGTCCCCGAGGCGGGGGCGCGTACGGCTACACCTTC. Translated: CASSPRGGGAYGYTF.

J is TRBJ2-7 and V is TRBV12-3 or TRBV12-4; D is unresolved. The CDR3 is 11 amino acids. The V and J ends lost 3 bases and 7 bases respectively, with 7 bases between them. Here the CDR3 DNA reads TGTGCCAGCAGTTTTAGTCAAGAGCAGTACTTC. Protein: CASSFSQEQYF.

The table lists this clonotype with a few counts. The V gene is TRBV12-3 or TRBV12-4, the J gene TRBJ2-2, with D perhaps TRBD1 or TRBD2 (5 bases each). The V end lost 5 bases, the J end lost 5 bases, and 21 bases lay between the germline ends. This CDR3 region has 17 residues. The DNA for the CDR3 is TGTGCCAGCAGTGACCGGGACCTTTGGGCGGATACCGGGGAGCTGTTTTTT. Amino acid sequence: CASSDRDLWADTGELFF.

In its sample, this clonotype was seen a few times. The J gene is TRBJ2-5, the V gene TRBV5-1; TRBD2 might be the D (6 bases). Germline V lookup: CDR1 SGHRS, CDR2 YFSETQ. This CDR3 region has 16 residues. CDR3 region: CASRDLAEADPETQYF. The CDR3 DNA is TGCGCGAGCCGGGACTTAGCGGAGGCGGATCCAGAGACCCAGTACTTC.

The rearrangement joins TRBV5-1 to TRBJ2-1; D is perhaps TRBD2 (6 bases). Germline assignment: CDR1 SGHRS and CDR2 YFSETQ. The ends were cut back, 0 bases at V and 0 bases at J, with 10 bases in the middle. CDR3 length: 16 residues. CDR3 in amino acids: CASSLAGDRSYNEQFF. In DNA, the CDR3 is TGCGCCAGCAGCTTGGCGGGAGATCGCTCCTACAATGAGCAGTTCTTC. Supplemented by reference TRBV5-1 and TRBJ2-1, the full variable domain reads KAGVTQTPRYLIKTRGQQVTLSCSPISGHRSVSWYQQTPGQGLQFLFEYFSETQRNKGNFPGRFSGRQFSNSRSEMNVSTLELGDSALYLCASSLAGDRSYNEQFFGPGTRLTVL.

The chain joins TRBV4-1 to TRBJ2-2; TRBD1 is a possible D gene (8 bases). Germline CDR1 is MGHRA and CDR2 is YSYEKL. The V end was cut by 2 bases, the J end by 3 bases, with 16 bases between. The CDR3 is 17 amino acids. The CDR3 protein is CASSQTRTGRDTGELFF. CDR3 DNA: TGCGCCAGCAGCCAAACTCGGACAGGGAGGGACACCGGGGAGCTGTTTTTT.

V is TRBV6-1 and J is TRBJ1-5; 9 bases agree with TRBD1. The CDR3 runs 17 residues. From germline, CDR1 is MNHNS and CDR2 SASEGT. The V and J ends lost 2 bases and 7 bases, in that order; junction bases with no gene match: 12. The CDR3 protein is CASSESPETGGDQPQHF. Here the CDR3 DNA reads TGTGCCAGCAGTGAATCCCCGGAGACAGGGGGAGACCAGCCCCAGCATTTT.

In this sample, this clonotype turned up a few times. The chain recombines TRBV7-6 with TRBJ2-1; 13 bases agree with TRBD2. Trimming cost V 4 bases and J 9 bases; bases outside gene matches: 9. The CDR3 is 16 amino acids. CDR1 is SGHVS and CDR2 is FNYEAQ in the germline V gene. DNA of the CDR3: TGTGCCAGCAGCTCGTCACTAGCGGGGGGGAGGTTTGAGCAGTTCTTC. This encodes CASSSSLAGGRFEQFF. Combining the CDR3 with reference TRBV7-6 and TRBJ2-1 gives the whole variable domain GAGVSQSPRYKVTKRGQDVALRCDPISGHVSLYWYRQALGQGPEFLTYFNYEAQQDKSGLPNDRFSAERPEGSISTLTIQRTEQRDSAMYRCASSSSLAGGRFEQFFGPGTRLTVL.

The chain carries TRBV4-2 and TRBJ2-7; tentatively, D is TRBD2 (6 bases). This CDR3 spans 17 amino acids. Between the trimmed V and J ends, which lost 4 bases and 0 bases, there was a span of 19 bases. Germline V lookup: CDR1 LGHNA, CDR2 YNFKEQ. CDR3 DNA: TGTGCCAGCAGCCCTCCGGCGGGGATCGTAGGCTCCTACGAGCAGTACTTC. Its translation is CASSPPAGIVGSYEQYF.

The rearrangement uses TRBV7-6 and TRBJ2-7, with a weak D call TRBD2 (5 bases). The V end lost 6 bases, the J end lost 5 bases, and 14 bases lay between the germline ends. The CDR3 sequence is 13 residues long. Germline assignment: CDR1 SGHVS and CDR2 FNYEAQ. The CDR3 sequence: CASSLTSGHEQYF. DNA of the CDR3: TGTGCCAGCAGTCTGACGAGCGGACACGAGCAGTACTTC.

This clonotype was picked up a small number of times. V gene TRBV4-2 combines with J gene TRBJ2-5, with D possibly TRBD1 on 7 matching bases. Germline-derived CDR1 and CDR2 are LGHNA and YNFKEQ. The ends were cut back, 2 bases at V and 1 base at J, with 23 bases in the middle. This CDR3 is built from 19 residues. This CDR3 is CASSQPRRGPEYFQETQYF. CDR3 coding DNA: TGTGCCAGCAGCCAACCAAGGAGGGGGCCCGAATACTTCCAAGAGACCCAGTACTTC.

This clonotype was counted a few times. The CDR3 loop reads CASSLNPGISTEAFF. CDR3 DNA sequence: TGCGCCAGCAGCTTAAACCCGGGGATCAGCACTGAAGCTTTCTTT. The chain links TRBV5-1 to TRBJ1-1; D call uncertain. Germline CDR1 is SGHRS and CDR2 is YFSETQ. The CDR3 runs to 15 residues. V was clipped by 2 bases and J by 4 bases, with 15 bases between them.